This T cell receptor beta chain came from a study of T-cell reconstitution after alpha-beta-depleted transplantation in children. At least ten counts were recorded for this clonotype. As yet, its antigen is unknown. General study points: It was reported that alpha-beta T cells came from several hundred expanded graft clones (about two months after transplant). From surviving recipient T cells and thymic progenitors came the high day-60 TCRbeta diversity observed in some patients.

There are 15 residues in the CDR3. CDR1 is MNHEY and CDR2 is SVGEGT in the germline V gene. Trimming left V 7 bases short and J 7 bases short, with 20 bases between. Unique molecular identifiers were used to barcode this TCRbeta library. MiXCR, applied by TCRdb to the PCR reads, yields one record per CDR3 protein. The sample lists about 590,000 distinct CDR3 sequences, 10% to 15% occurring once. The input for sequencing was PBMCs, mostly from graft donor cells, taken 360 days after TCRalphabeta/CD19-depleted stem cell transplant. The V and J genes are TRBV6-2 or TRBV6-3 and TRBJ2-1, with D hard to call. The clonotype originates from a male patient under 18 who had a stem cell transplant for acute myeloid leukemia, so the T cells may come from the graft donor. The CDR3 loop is CASKVWALGENEQFF. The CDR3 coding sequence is TGTGCCAGCAAGGTCTGGGCGCTGGGTGAGAATGAGCAGTTCTTC.